This entry lists 3 T cell receptor beta chains sequenced from one sample in a study of T cells in Graves' hyperthyroidism and ophthalmopathy. The CDR3 regions of TCR beta were amplified from RNA transcripts. First-round RT-PCR targeting the TCR CDR3 was performed with the HTBI primer set. In TCRdb, the multiplex PCR reads were re-called with MiXCR into one record per CDR3 protein. The repertoire holds roughly 740,000 distinct CDR3 sequences, roughly 15% seen once, with under 10% in the top ten. Sequences were obtained from blood. The receptors stem from a man aged 18 to 30 with Graves' hyperthyroidism.

This clonotype was seen only a few times. The V gene is TRBV27, the J gene TRBJ2-7; weak D call: TRBD2 (5 bases). V was cut by 3 bases and J by 6 bases, with 15 bases left in between. The CDR3 totals 14 residues. The V gene's germline CDR1 is MNHEY and CDR2 SMNVEV (reference sequence). In DNA form, the CDR3 reads TGTGCCAGCAGTTTTGAGAGCCCGGCGGGCGAGCAGTACTTC. Protein product: CASSFESPAGEQYF.

The rearrangement joins TRBV7-8 to TRBJ1-5; D ambiguous. The V gene's germline CDR1 is SGHVS and CDR2 FQNEAQ. With 1 base removed from V and 0 bases from J, the gap between germline ends came to 10 bases. The CDR3 runs to 16 residues. CDR3 sequence: CASSLGEGYSNQPQHF. The CDR3 DNA reads TGTGCCAGCAGCTTAGGTGAGGGATATAGCAATCAGCCCCAGCATTTT.

The chain joins TRBV30 to TRBJ2-7; perhaps TRBD1 as D (6 bases). Germline lookup yields CDR1 GTSNPN and CDR2 SVGIG (reference sequence). V shed 4 bases and J shed 9 bases, with 16 bases lying between them. CDR3 length: 12 residues. CDR3 bases: TGTGCCTGGACCTTCCAGGGGAGCGGGCAGTACTTC. This sequence encodes CAWTFQGSGQYF.